Below, 3 T cell receptor beta chains from the same sample are listed, as sequenced in a study of blood T cells in healthy people across ages. Primed by a sample-barcoded 5' primer and a J-beta primer mix, a second PCR proceeded for roughly 6 to 12 cycles. TCRdb re-called the 5' RACE reads with MiXCR, one entry per CDR3 protein. The table has about 1.8 million distinct CDR3 sequences, just under 50% seen once; the top ten hold roughly 2%. The source material was blood. Receptors originate from a woman aged 40 to 55 in good health.

V and J are TRBV10-3 and TRBJ1-2; 8 bases match TRBD1. CDR1 ENHRY and CDR2 SYGVKD come from the germline V gene. This CDR3 has 15 residues. Losses at the gene ends were 3 bases for V and 4 bases for J; bases not matched to a gene: 7. In DNA form, the CDR3 reads TGTGCCATCAGTGACCCGGACAGGGTTGGCTATGGCTACACCTTC. Amino acids: CAISDPDRVGYGYTF.

The chain is built from TRBV12-3 or TRBV12-4 and TRBJ1-2; 9 bases map to TRBD1. The CDR3 sequence is 13 residues long. J lost 5 bases, V lost 7 bases, and 5 bases had no gene match. CDR3 protein: CASNVQGAYGYTF. In DNA, the CDR3 is TGTGCCAGCAACGTACAGGGGGCTTATGGCTACACCTTC.

The rearrangement uses TRBV7-6 and TRBJ2-5, with a weak D call TRBD1 (5 bases). This CDR3 is built from 16 residues. CDR1 and CDR2 from the germline V gene are SGHVS and FNYEAQ. V was trimmed by 1 base and J by 11 bases, leaving 23 bases between them. The CDR3 reads CASSLEVAGSVNKQYF. The CDR3 region has the DNA TGTGCCAGCAGCTTAGAGGTGGCAGGGTCGGTTAATAAGCAGTACTTC.